Listed here are 5 T cell receptor beta chains from one sample, sequenced in a study of T cells in Graves' hyperthyroidism and ophthalmopathy. Authors of the study amplified TCR beta CDR3 regions from RNA transcripts. HTBI primers were employed in a first-round RT-PCR of the TCR CDR3. MiXCR, run by TCRdb on the multiplex PCR reads, gives a single entry per CDR3 protein. The data contain approximately 510,000 distinct CDR3 sequences, less than 25% of them seen just once; the ten biggest clones take up less than 30%. Sequenced: blood. These receptors were obtained from a man between 18 and 35 years old with Graves' hyperthyroidism.

This clonotype was counted at least ten times. The chain joins TRBV30 to TRBJ1-1; D may be TRBD1 (5 bases). The CDR3 consists of 14 residues. The ends were cut back, 2 bases at V and 5 bases at J, with 15 bases in the middle. Germline V gene lookup returns CDR1 GTSNPN and CDR2 SVGIG (reference sequence). The CDR3, as DNA: TGTGCCTGGAGTTATATGGCGGGGCGTACTGAAGCTTTCTTT. Translated, it gives CAWSYMAGRTEAFF.

This clonotype was counted a few times. This chain uses TRBV4-1 with TRBJ1-1, with D perhaps matching TRBD1 (6 bases). Germline CDR1 is MGHRA and CDR2 is YSYEKL. Trimming stripped 1 base from V and 1 base from J, with 10 bases between. The CDR3 extends over 15 amino acids. The CDR3 region is CASSQVDRSNTEAFF. Here the CDR3 DNA reads TGCGCCAGCAGCCAAGTAGACAGGTCGAACACTGAAGCTTTCTTT.

V gene TRBV3-1 combines with J gene TRBJ2-3, with D unresolved. This CDR3 region has 12 residues. Germline V gives CDR1 LGHDT, CDR2 YNNKEL (reference sequence). Trimming took 0 bases from V and 14 from J, leaving 12 bases between them. This CDR3 reads CASSQERNLRYF. In DNA form, the CDR3 reads TGTGCCAGCAGCCAAGAACGGAATCTCCGGTATTTT.

There are a few counts of this clonotype. The rearrangement links TRBV20-1 to TRBJ2-7; tentatively, D is TRBD2 (5 bases). V was trimmed by 1 base and J by 3 bases, leaving 10 bases between them. The CDR3 covers 13 residues. Germline loops: CDR1 DFQATT, CDR2 SNEGSKA (reference sequence). DNA for the CDR3: TGCAGTGCTAGAGGTGACGGGATCTACGAGCAGTACTTC. Translating it yields CSARGDGIYEQYF.

In its sample, this clonotype was seen a few times. The V call is TRBV5-1, the J call TRBJ2-5; 8 bases match TRBD1. CDR1 and CDR2 (germline): SGHRS, YFSETQ. This CDR3 has 15 amino acids. The V and J ends lost 4 bases and 1 base, in that order; junction bases with no gene match: 6. CDR3 region: CASSGGQGPQETQYF. CDR3 DNA: TGCGCCAGCAGCGGCGGACAGGGACCCCAAGAGACCCAGTACTTC.